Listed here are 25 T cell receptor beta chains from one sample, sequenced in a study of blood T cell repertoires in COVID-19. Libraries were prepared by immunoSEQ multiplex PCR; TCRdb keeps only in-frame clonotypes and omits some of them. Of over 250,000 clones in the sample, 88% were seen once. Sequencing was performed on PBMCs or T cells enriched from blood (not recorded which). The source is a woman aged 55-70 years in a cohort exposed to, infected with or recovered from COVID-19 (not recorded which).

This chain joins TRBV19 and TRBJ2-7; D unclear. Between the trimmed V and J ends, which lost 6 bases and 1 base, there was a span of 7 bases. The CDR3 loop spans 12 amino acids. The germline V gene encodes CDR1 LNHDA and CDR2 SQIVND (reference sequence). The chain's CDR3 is CASRGDSYEQYF. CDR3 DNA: TGTGCCAGTAGGGGCGATTCCTACGAGCAGTACTTC.

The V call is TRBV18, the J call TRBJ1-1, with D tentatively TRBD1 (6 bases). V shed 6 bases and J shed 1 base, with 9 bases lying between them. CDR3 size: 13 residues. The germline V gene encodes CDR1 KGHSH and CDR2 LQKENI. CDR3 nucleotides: TGTGCCAGCTCCCAGGGACAGAACACTGAAGCTTTCTTT. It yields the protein CASSQGQNTEAFF.

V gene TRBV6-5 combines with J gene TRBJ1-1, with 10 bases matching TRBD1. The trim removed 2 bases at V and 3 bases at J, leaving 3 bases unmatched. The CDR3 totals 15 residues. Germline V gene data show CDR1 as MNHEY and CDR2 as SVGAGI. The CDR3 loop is CASSYPDRGHTEAFF. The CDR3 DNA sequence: TGTGCCAGCAGTTACCCCGACAGGGGGCACACTGAAGCTTTCTTT.

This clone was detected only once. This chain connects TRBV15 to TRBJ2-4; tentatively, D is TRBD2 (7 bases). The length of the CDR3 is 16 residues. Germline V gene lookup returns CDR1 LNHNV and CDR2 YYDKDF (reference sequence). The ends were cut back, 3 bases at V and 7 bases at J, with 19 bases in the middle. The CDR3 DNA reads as TGTGCCACCAGCAGCGGGGGAGGGGGGGCAAAGAACATTCAGTACTTC. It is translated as CATSSGGGGAKNIQYF. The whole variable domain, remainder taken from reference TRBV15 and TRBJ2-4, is DAMVIQNPRYQVTQFGKPVTLSCSQTLNHNVMYWYQQKSSQAPKLLFHYYDKDFNNEADTPDNFQSRRPNTSFCFLDIRSPGLGDTAMYLCATSSGGGGAKNIQYFGAGTRLSVL.

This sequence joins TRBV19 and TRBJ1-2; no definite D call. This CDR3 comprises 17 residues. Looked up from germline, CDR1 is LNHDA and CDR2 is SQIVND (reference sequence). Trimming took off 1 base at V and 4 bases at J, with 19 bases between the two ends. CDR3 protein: CASSIASGPSDFYGYTF. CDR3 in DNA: TGTGCCAGTAGTATAGCGTCCGGGCCCTCGGACTTCTATGGCTACACCTTC.

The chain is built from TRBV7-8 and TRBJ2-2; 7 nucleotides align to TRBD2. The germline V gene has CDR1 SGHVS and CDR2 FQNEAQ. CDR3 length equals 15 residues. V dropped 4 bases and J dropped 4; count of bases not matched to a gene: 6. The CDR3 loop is CASSSRERGTGELFF. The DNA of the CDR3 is TGTGCCAGCAGCTCGAGGGAGCGGGGCACCGGGGAGCTGTTTTTT.

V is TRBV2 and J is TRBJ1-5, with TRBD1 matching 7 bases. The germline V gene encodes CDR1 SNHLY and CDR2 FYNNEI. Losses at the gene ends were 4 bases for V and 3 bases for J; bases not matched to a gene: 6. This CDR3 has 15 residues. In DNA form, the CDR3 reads TGTGCCAGCAGTGGACAGGGTGAACCCAATCAGCCCCAGCATTTT. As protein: CASSGQGEPNQPQHF.

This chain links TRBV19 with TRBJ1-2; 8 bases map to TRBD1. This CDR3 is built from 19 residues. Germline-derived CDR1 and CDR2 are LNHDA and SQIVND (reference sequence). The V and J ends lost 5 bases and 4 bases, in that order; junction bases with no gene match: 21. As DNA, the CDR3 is TGTGCCAGTAGTGCAACCCCCCGACCTTGGACAGGGAAGGCCTATGGCTACACCTTC. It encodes CASSATPRPWTGKAYGYTF. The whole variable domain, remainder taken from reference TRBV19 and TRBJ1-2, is DGGITQSPKYLFRKEGQNVTLSCEQNLNHDAMYWYRQDPGQGLRLIYYSQIVNDFQKGDIAEGYSVSREKKESFPLTVTSAQKNPTAFYLCASSATPRPWTGKAYGYTFGSGTRLTVV.

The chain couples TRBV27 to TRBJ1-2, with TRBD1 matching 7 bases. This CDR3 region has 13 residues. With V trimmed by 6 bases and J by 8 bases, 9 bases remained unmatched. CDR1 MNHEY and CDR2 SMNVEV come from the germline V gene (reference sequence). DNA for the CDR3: TGTGCCAGCAGGTCCACAGGGGAACACGGCTACACCTTC. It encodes CASRSTGEHGYTF.

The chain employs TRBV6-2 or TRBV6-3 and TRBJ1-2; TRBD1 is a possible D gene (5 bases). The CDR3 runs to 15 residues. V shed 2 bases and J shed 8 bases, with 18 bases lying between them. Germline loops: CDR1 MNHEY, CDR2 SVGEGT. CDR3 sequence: CASSYGVGKRGGYTF. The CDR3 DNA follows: TGTGCCAGCAGTTACGGGGTAGGGAAAAGGGGCGGCTACACCTTC.

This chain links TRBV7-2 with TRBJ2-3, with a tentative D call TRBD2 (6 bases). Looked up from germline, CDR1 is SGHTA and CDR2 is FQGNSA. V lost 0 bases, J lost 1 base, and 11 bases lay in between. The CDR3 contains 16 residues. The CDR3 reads CASSLAGGTRTDTQYF. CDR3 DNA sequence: TGTGCCAGCAGCTTAGCCGGAGGGACCCGCACAGATACGCAGTATTTT.

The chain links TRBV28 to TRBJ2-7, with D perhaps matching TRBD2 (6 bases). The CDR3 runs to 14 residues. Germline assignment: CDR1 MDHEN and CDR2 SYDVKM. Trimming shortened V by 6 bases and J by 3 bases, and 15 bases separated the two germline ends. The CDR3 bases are TGTGCCAGCAGCCCCTGGCGGGGCCACTACGAGCAGTACTTC. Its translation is CASSPWRGHYEQYF.

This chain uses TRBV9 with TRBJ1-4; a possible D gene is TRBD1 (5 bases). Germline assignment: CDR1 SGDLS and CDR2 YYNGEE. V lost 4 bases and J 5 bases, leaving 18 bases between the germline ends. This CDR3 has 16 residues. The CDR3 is CASSPSRGYQNEKLFF. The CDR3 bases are TGTGCCAGCAGCCCCAGTCGGGGGTATCAGAATGAAAAACTGTTTTTT. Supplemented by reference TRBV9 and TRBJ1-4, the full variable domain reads DSGVTQTPKHLITATGQRVTLRCSPRSGDLSVYWYQQSLDQGLQFLIQYYNGEERAKGNILERFSAQQFPDLHSELNLSSLELGDSALYFCASSPSRGYQNEKLFFGSGTQLSVL.

The CDR3 nucleotides are TGTGCCAGCAGCTTGGTTCCGGGGGACCCAGGGACTGAAGCTTTCTTT. Translated: CASSLVPGDPGTEAFF. The chain links TRBV5-6 to TRBJ1-1, with a weak D call TRBD1 (5 bases). V lost 0 bases and J lost 5, with 17 bases in between. The CDR3 is 16 residues long. CDR1 and CDR2 from the germline V gene are SGHDT and YYEEEE.

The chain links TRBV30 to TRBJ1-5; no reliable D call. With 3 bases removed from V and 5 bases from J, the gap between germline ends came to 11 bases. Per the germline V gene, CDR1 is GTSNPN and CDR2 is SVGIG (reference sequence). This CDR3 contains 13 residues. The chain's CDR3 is CAWRRERDQPQHF. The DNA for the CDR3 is TGTGCCTGGAGACGGGAGAGGGATCAGCCCCAGCATTTT.

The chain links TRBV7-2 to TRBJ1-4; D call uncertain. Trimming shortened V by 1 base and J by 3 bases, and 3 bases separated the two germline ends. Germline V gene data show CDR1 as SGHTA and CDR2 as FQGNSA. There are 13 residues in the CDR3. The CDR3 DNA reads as TGTGCCAGCAGCTTAGTATCTAATGAAAAACTGTTTTTT. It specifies CASSLVSNEKLFF.

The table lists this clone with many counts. DNA of the CDR3: TGTGCCAGCAGCTCCCCCGTGGGACAGGGAGCTGGCTACACCTTC. It codes for CASSSPVGQGAGYTF. The chain recombines TRBV11-2 with TRBJ1-2; 9 bases are shared with TRBD1. Germline V lookup: CDR1 SGHAT, CDR2 FQNNGV. This CDR3 contains 15 residues. V shed 4 bases and J 7 bases; nucleotides not matched to a gene: 10.

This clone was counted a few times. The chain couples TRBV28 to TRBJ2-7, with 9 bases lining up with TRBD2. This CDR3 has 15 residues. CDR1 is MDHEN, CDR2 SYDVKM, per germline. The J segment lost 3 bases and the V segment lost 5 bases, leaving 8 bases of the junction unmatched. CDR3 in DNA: TGTGCCAGCAGTCCCATCATAGCGGGGGTCTACGAGCAGTACTTC. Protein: CASSPIIAGVYEQYF.

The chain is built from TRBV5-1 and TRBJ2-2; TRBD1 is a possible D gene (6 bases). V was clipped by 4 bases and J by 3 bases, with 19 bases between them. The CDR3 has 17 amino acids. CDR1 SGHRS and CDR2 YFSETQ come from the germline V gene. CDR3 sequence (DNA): TGCGCCAGCAGCACTGACAGGCCAGATCCCCACACCGGGGAGCTGTTTTTT. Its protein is CASSTDRPDPHTGELFF.

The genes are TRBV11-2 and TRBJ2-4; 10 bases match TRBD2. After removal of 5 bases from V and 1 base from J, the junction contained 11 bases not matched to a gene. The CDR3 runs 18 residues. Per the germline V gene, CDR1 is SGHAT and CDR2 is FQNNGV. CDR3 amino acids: CASSPRASGRAAKNIQYF. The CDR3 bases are TGTGCCAGCAGCCCTCGGGCCAGCGGGAGGGCGGCCAAAAACATTCAGTACTTC.

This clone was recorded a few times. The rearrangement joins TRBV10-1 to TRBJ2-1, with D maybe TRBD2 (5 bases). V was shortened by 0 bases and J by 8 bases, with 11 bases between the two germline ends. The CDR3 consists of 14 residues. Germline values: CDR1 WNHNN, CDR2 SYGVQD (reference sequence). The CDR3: CASSESGGFHEQFF. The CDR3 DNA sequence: TGCGCCAGCAGTGAGTCTGGAGGTTTCCATGAGCAGTTCTTC.

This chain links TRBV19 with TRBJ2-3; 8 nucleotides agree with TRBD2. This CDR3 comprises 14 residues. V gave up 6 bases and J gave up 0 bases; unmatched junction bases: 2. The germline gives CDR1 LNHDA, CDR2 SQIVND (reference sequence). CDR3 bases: TGTGCCAGTAGCAAGCGGGGGAGCACAGATACGCAGTATTTT. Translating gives CASSKRGSTDTQYF.

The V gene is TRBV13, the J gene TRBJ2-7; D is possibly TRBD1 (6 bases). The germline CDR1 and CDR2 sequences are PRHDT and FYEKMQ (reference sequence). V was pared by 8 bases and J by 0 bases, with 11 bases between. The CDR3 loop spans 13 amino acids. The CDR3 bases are TGTGCCAGCTCCAGGGGTAGCTCCTACGAGCAGTACTTC. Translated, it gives CASSRGSSYEQYF.

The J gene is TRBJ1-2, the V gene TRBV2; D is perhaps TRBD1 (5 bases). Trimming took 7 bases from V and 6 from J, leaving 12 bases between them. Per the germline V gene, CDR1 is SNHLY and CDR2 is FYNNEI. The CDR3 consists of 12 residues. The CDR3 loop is CASIRLRDGYTF. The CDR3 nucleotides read TGTGCCAGCATCCGCCTCAGGGATGGCTACACCTTC.

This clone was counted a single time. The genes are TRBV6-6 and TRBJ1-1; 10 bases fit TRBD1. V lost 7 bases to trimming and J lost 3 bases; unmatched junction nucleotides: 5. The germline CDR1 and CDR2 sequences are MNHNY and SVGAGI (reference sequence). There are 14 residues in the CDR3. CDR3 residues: CASTRQGADTEAFF. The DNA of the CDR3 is TGTGCCAGCACTCGACAGGGGGCGGACACTGAAGCTTTCTTT.